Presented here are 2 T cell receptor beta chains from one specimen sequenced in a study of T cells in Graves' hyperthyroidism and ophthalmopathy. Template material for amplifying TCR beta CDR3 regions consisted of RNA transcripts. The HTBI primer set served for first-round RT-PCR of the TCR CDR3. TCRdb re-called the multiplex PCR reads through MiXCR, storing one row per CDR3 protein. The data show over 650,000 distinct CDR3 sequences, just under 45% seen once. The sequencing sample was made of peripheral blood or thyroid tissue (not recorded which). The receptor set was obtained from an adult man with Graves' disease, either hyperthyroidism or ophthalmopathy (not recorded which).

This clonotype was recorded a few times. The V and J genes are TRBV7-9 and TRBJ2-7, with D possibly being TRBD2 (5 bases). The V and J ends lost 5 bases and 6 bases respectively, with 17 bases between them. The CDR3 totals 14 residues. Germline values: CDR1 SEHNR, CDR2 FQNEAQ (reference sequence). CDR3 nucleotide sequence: TGTGCCAGCAGCCTGGCCCCAGGTACTAGCGAGCAGTACTTC. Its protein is CASSLAPGTSEQYF.

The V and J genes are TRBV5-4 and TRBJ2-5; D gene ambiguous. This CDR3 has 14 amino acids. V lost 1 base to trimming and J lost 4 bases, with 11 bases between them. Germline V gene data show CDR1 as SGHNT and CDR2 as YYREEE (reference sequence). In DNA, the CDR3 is TGTGCCAGCAGCTTGTCGCGGAAAGTAGAGACCCAGTACTTC. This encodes CASSLSRKVETQYF.